The clone carrying this T cell receptor (beta chain) has a count of ten or more. Its cognate antigen is unknown. The ends were cut back, 5 bases at V and 3 bases at J, with 17 bases in the middle. Germline loops: CDR1 DFQATT, CDR2 SNEGSKA (reference sequence). The CDR3 totals 14 residues. The sample originates from a study of CD8 T cells in ankylosing spondylitis. Notes on the study in general: Past research had described some motif variants in reactive arthritis synovial fluid and blood. Clones tied to disease were said to be significantly enriched in matched ankylosing spondylitis synovial fluid. One TCR beta motif, made up of roughly eight highly homologous variants, appeared characteristic of ankylosing spondylitis blood.

Using quantitative 5'-RACE with molecular barcodes, the authors made TCR beta libraries. One entry per CDR3 protein results from TCRdb running MiXCR on the 5' RACE reads. The repertoire holds 450,000 to 550,000 distinct CDR3 sequences, with over 4% as singletons. The sequence was collected from a male donor with ankylosing spondylitis. Material: blood, either unsorted or a sorted T cell fraction (not recorded which). This chain links TRBV20-1 with TRBJ2-7, with D perhaps TRBD1 or TRBD2 (5 bases each). CDR3 in amino acids: CSAPWAGTNYEQYF. CDR3 in DNA: TGCAGTGCTCCCTGGGCAGGGACCAACTACGAGCAGTACTTC.